These 20 T cell receptor beta chains were sequenced from one sample in a study of T cell responses to AZD1222 COVID-19 vaccine. Sequencing was performed with immunoSEQ multiplex PCR; in TCRdb, only in-frame clones are kept and a portion is missing. There are 200,000 or so clones in the sample; under 95% occur only once, and 0.9% to 1.1% lies in the top ten. The sample in question was peripheral blood, obtained on day 0 of MenACWY control vaccination. These TCRs come from an adult in good health.

The chain recombines TRBV28 with TRBJ1-4, with TRBD1 matching 9 bases. The CDR3 extends over 15 amino acids. From germline, CDR1 is MDHEN and CDR2 SYDVKM. With 5 bases clipped from V and 5 bases from J, the junction kept 6 bases outside the gene matches. The CDR3 DNA is TGTGCCAGCAGTATTCCGGGACAGGGCAATGAAAAACTGTTTTTT. This gives the protein CASSIPGQGNEKLFF.

This clone was found once. The chain carries TRBV2 and TRBJ1-1; TRBD1 is a possible D gene (5 bases). The ends were cut back, 6 bases at V and 0 bases at J, with 14 bases in the middle. The CDR3 consists of 15 residues. In germline, CDR1 is SNHLY, CDR2 FYNNEI. For the CDR3, the DNA is TGTGCCAGCAGCGTGGACGGGGCGTTGAACACTGAAGCTTTCTTT. Its protein is CASSVDGALNTEAFF.

This chain joins TRBV5-4 and TRBJ1-6, with TRBD1 matching 7 bases. CDR1 and CDR2 from the germline V gene are SGHNT and YYREEE (reference sequence). The V and J ends lost 10 bases and 7 bases, in that order; junction bases with no gene match: 8. This CDR3 contains 13 residues. DNA for the CDR3: TGTGCCGGCCGGCAGGGGGGCAATTCACCCCTCCACTTT. Translated, it gives CAGRQGGNSPLHF.

V usage is TRBV21-1 and J usage is TRBJ1-1. TRBV21-1 has pseudogene status. The CDR3 totals 12 residues. CDR3 sequence reads: CASRFFRDRFFF. The CDR3 DNA reads as TGTGCCAGCAGGTTTTTCCGGGACCGGTTCTTCTTT.

This clone was detected once. V is TRBV7-9 and J is TRBJ1-2; maybe TRBD1 (5 bases). The CDR3 length is 16 residues. Germline lookup yields CDR1 SEHNR and CDR2 FQNEAQ (reference sequence). V was shortened by 1 base and J by 2 bases, with 14 bases between the two germline ends. The CDR3 coding sequence is TGTGCCAGCAGCTTAGGACCCACGAGGGACAACTATGGCTACACCTTC. This gives the protein CASSLGPTRDNYGYTF.

The J gene is TRBJ2-7, the V gene TRBV7-2; D ambiguous. CDR1 SGHTA and CDR2 FQGNSA come from the germline V gene. The CDR3 loop spans 15 amino acids. V was clipped by 5 bases and J by 2 bases, with 16 bases between them. The CDR3 loop is CASSPSAARPYEQYF. CDR3 bases: TGTGCCAGCAGCCCTTCGGCCGCTCGCCCCTACGAGCAGTACTTC.

The J gene is TRBJ2-1, the V gene TRBV3-1 (or the pseudogene TRBV3-2); D gene unclear. CDR1 is LGHDT, CDR2 YNNKEL, per germline (reference sequence). The germline V and J ends were trimmed by 0 bases and 7 bases, with 7 bases remaining between them. The CDR3 is 13 amino acids. This CDR3 reads CASSQDIRNEQFF. DNA for the CDR3: TGTGCCAGCAGCCAAGATATTCGGAATGAGCAGTTCTTC.

The chain's CDR3 is CASSSVNTEAFF. CDR3 in DNA: TGTGCCAGCAGTTCAGTGAACACTGAAGCTTTCTTT. The chain is built from TRBV6-2 or TRBV6-3 and TRBJ1-1; D gene unclear. This CDR3 spans 12 amino acids. Germline V gives CDR1 MNHEY, CDR2 SVGEGT. V lost 4 bases, J lost 0 bases, and 3 bases lay in between.

The CDR3 bases are TGCGCCAGCCACCCCGGGACAATCGACAATGAGCAGTTCTTC. Amino acids: CASHPGTIDNEQFF. The chain has TRBV5-1 and TRBJ2-1, with D possibly being TRBD1 (6 bases). Trimming took off 7 bases at V and 5 bases at J, with 16 bases between the two ends. This CDR3 is 14 amino acids long. Germline CDR1 and CDR2: SGHRS and YFSETQ.

The genes are TRBV5-1 and TRBJ1-6; weak D call: TRBD1 (5 bases). With 0 bases removed from V and 7 bases from J, the gap between germline ends came to 20 bases. This CDR3 has 18 residues. Germline CDR1 reads SGHRS; CDR2 reads YFSETQ. The CDR3 here is CASSLVGFTGTANSPLHF. CDR3 in DNA: TGCGCCAGCAGCTTGGTGGGGTTTACCGGGACTGCGAATTCACCCCTCCACTTT.

The chain links TRBV9 to TRBJ1-3; D is undetermined. Trimming pared 3 bases from V and 4 bases from J, leaving 8 bases between. CDR1 and CDR2 from the germline V gene are SGDLS and YYNGEE. CDR3 length: 13 residues. Written as DNA, the CDR3 is TGTGCCAGCAGCGAGACTGCCGGAAACACCATATATTTT. Translation gives CASSETAGNTIYF.

V usage is TRBV30 and J usage is TRBJ1-2; no definite D call. Deletions cut 2 bases from V and 4 bases from J, with 14 bases between. The CDR3 covers 14 residues. Germline CDR1 GTSNPN, CDR2 SVGIG (reference sequence). The CDR3 DNA reads as TGTGCCTGGAGTCCCGCTGACCCAGCCTATGGCTACACCTTC. Its protein is CAWSPADPAYGYTF.

Concerning this clone: Germline and junction disagree at one end, which may indicate a read error. This chain uses TRBV7-7 with TRBJ2-3, with TRBD1 identical over 9 bases. The CDR3 runs 16 residues. Germline CDR1 SSHAT, CDR2 FNYEAQ (reference sequence). CDR3 sequence: CASSPGQGTFTDTQYF. The CDR3 DNA reads as TGTGCTAGCAGCCCCGGACAGGGGACCTTCACAGATACGCAGTATTTT.

The chain is built from TRBV6-5 and TRBJ1-1; 8 positions match TRBD1. Germline CDR1 reads MNHEY; CDR2 reads SVGAGI. J lost 3 bases, V lost 0 bases, and 0 bases had no gene match. The CDR3 totals 14 residues. DNA for the CDR3: TGTGCCAGCAGTTACTCGGGACAGGACACTGAAGCTTTCTTT. Translated: CASSYSGQDTEAFF.

The rearrangement links TRBV7-2 to TRBJ1-1; 7 positions agree with TRBD1. Looked up from germline, CDR1 is SGHTA and CDR2 is FQGNSA. The CDR3 is 15 residues long. V lost 4 bases and J lost 2; bases outside the gene matches: 7. This chain's CDR3 is CASSYQRTGNTEAFF. The CDR3, as DNA: TGTGCCAGCAGCTACCAGCGGACAGGTAACACTGAAGCTTTCTTT.

A single count supports this clone. The J gene is TRBJ1-5, the V gene TRBV29-1, with D possibly matching TRBD1 (6 bases). The CDR3 spans 14 residues. The ends were cut back, 4 bases at V and 6 bases at J, with 16 bases in the middle. Germline V gene sequence: CDR1 SQVTM, CDR2 ANQGSEA. This chain's CDR3 is CSVGTGNKGQPQHF. CDR3 bases: TGCAGCGTTGGAACAGGGAATAAGGGTCAGCCCCAGCATTTT.

The gene calls are TRBV7-9 and TRBJ1-1, with 12 nucleotides matching TRBD1. Germline-derived CDR1 and CDR2 are SEHNR and FQNEAQ (reference sequence). This CDR3 is 16 amino acids long. V lost 10 bases to trimming and J lost 4 bases; unmatched junction nucleotides: 13. The CDR3 sequence is CATERGTGGVRTEAFF. The CDR3 coding sequence is TGTGCCACCGAGCGAGGGACAGGGGGCGTTCGCACTGAAGCTTTCTTT.

The rearrangement joins TRBV30 to TRBJ2-1; D may be TRBD1 (5 bases). The CDR3 length is 12 residues. Germline V gene sequence: CDR1 GTSNPN, CDR2 SVGIG (reference sequence). V lost 4 bases and J 5 bases, leaving 9 bases between the germline ends. The CDR3, as DNA: TGTGCCTGGACCCGGACACACAATGAGCAGTTCTTC. It is translated as CAWTRTHNEQFF.

The chain joins TRBV7-9 to TRBJ1-3; the D is unclear. The germline V gene has CDR1 SEHNR and CDR2 FQNEAQ (reference sequence). Trimming pared 5 bases from V and 5 bases from J, leaving 16 bases between. The CDR3 is made up of 15 amino acids. This CDR3 reads CASSDRGSQRNTIYF. Here the CDR3 DNA reads TGTGCCAGCAGCGACCGGGGAAGCCAGCGAAACACCATATATTTT.

The genes are TRBV7-6 and TRBJ2-1; D uncertain. The V gene's germline CDR1 is SGHVS and CDR2 FNYEAQ. The V end lost 5 bases, the J end lost 2 bases, and 13 bases lay between the germline ends. The CDR3 runs 15 residues. The CDR3 protein is CASSPSSAPYNEQFF. For the CDR3, the DNA is TGTGCCAGCAGCCCCTCTAGTGCCCCCTACAATGAGCAGTTCTTC.